Listed below are T cell receptor beta chains from one sample, sequenced in a study of blood T cell repertoires in COVID-19. Sequenced by immunoSEQ multiplex PCR; TCRdb stores in-frame clones only, minus some. The table has approximately 220,000 clones, roughly 84% seen once. The specimen sequenced was peripheral blood. The source is a woman in her fifties or sixties with acute or convalescent COVID-19. Each CDR3 is given with its conserved first and last residue. D genes are given only for firm matches. The listing skips clone size in some rows; elsewhere it reads once, few, many or a size class.

clone_size | d_call | j_call | v_call | cdr3_aa | cdr3_nt
- | TRBD2 | TRBJ2-1 | TRBV5-1 | CASSLAGGGANEQFF | TGCGCCAGCAGCTTGGCGGGCGGGGGGGCTAATGAGCAGTTCTTC
- | TRBD1 | TRBJ2-3 | TRBV6-1 | CATRDRGATDTQYF | TGTGCCACCCGGGACAGGGGCGCGACAGATACGCAGTATTTT
- | - | TRBJ1-1 | TRBV6-6 | CASMVEQGGTEAFF | TGTGCCAGCATGGTAGAACAGGGTGGCACTGAAGCTTTCTTT
- | - | TRBJ1-5 | TRBV6-2/TRBV6-3 | CASSNRDYNQPQHF | TGTGCCAGCAGCAACAGGGACTACAATCAGCCCCAGCATTTT
- | TRBD1 | TRBJ1-5 | TRBV30 | CAWSGQGAQPQHF | TGTGCCTGGAGTGGGCAGGGGGCTCAGCCCCAGCATTTT
few | TRBD1 | TRBJ1-2 | TRBV7-9 | CASSLAGTGGPVDGYTF | TGTGCCAGCAGCTTAGCTGGGACAGGGGGCCCGGTGGATGGCTACACCTTC
- | TRBD1 | TRBJ1-1 | TRBV11-3 | CASSRSARLDRGEDTEAFF | TGTGCCAGCAGCCGATCGGCGAGGCTCGACAGGGGAGAGGACACTGAAGCTTTCTTT
- | TRBD2 | TRBJ2-3 | TRBV12-5 | CASGSQTSGVTDTQYF | TGTGCTAGTGGTTCCCAGACTAGCGGGGTCACAGATACGCAGTATTTT
- | TRBD2 | TRBJ2-2 | TRBV5-8 | CASSFASGGATGELFF | TGTGCCAGCAGCTTTGCTAGCGGGGGGGCCACCGGGGAGCTGTTTTTT
- | - | TRBJ2-3 | TRBV7-2 | CASSGQKDTQYF | TGTGCCAGCAGCGGACAGAAAGATACGCAGTATTTT
- | TRBD1 | TRBJ1-2 | TRBV30 | CAWRAGTGSLGYTF | TGTGCCTGGAGGGCCGGGACAGGATCTTTGGGCTACACCTTC
- | TRBD1 | TRBJ1-6 | TRBV28 | CASKTTGVGGLNSPLHF | TGTGCCAGCAAAACAACAGGGGTAGGGGGCCTTAATTCACCCCTCCACTTT
- | TRBD1 | TRBJ1-1 | TRBV4-2 | CASSPLAGKGGNTEAFF | TGTGCCAGCAGCCCCTTGGCGGGGAAAGGGGGCAACACTGAAGCTTTCTTT
- | TRBD2 | TRBJ2-7 | TRBV19 | CASSFLAGSYEQYF | TGTGCCAGTAGTTTCCTAGCGGGTTCCTACGAGCAGTACTTC
- | - | TRBJ2-2 | TRBV19 | CASSISGGYTGELFF | TGTGCCAGTAGTATCTCTGGGGGCTACACCGGGGAGCTGTTTTTT
- | TRBD2 | TRBJ2-1 | TRBV3-1/TRBV3-2 | CASSLRGAGNEQFF | TGTGCCAGCAGCCTGCGGGGGGCAGGCAATGAGCAGTTCTTC
- | - | TRBJ1-1 | TRBV5-4 | CASSLGIRSEAFF | TGTGCCAGCAGCTTGGGCATTCGGTCTGAAGCTTTCTTT
- | - | TRBJ1-1 | TRBV11-1 | CASSLAIGENTEAFF | TGTGCCAGCAGCTTAGCGATTGGAGAGAACACTGAAGCTTTCTTT
- | TRBD2 | TRBJ2-3 | TRBV19 | CASSIWRGDISTDTQYF | TGTGCCAGTAGTATCTGGCGGGGGGATATTAGCACAGATACGCAGTATTTT
once | - | TRBJ2-5 | TRBV11-2 | CASSLVGETQYF | TGTGCCAGCAGCCTTGTCGGTGAGACCCAGTACTTC
- | TRBD2 | TRBJ2-3 | TRBV5-1 | CASSFGGSTDTQYF | TGCGCCAGCAGCTTCGGGGGGAGCACAGATACGCAGTATTTT
- | - | TRBJ1-1 | TRBV6-5 | CASSYRAGRGNTEAFF | TGTGCCAGCAGTTACAGGGCAGGTAGGGGGAACACTGAAGCTTTCTTT
- | - | TRBJ2-7 | TRBV28 | CASSLTSRVIEQYF | TGTGCCAGCAGTTTAACCTCCAGGGTTATCGAGCAGTACTTC
- | - | TRBJ2-3 | TRBV7-2 | CASSLGGVSTDTQYF | TGTGCCAGCAGCTTAGGCGGGGTAAGCACAGATACGCAGTATTTT
- | TRBD1 | TRBJ1-2 | TRBV29-1 | CSDTQGTYGYTF | TGCAGCGACACACAGGGGACCTATGGCTACACCTTC
few | - | TRBJ1-4 | TRBV4-2 | CASSQAQVATNEKLFF | TGTGCCAGCAGCCAAGCGCAGGTTGCAACTAATGAAAAACTGTTTTTT
few | - | TRBJ1-1 | TRBV6-5 | CAGNRTDSTEAFF | TGTGCCGGTAACAGGACAGATTCCACTGAAGCTTTCTTT
- | TRBD2 | TRBJ2-6 | TRBV28 | CASKRDSGANVLTF | TGTGCCAGCAAGCGGGACTCTGGGGCCAACGTCCTGACTTTC
- | - | TRBJ2-7 | TRBV6-5 | CASSYGGVDYEQYF | TGTGCCAGCAGTTACGGAGGGGTAGACTACGAGCAGTACTTC
- | TRBD2 | TRBJ2-1 | TRBV5-1 | CASSLGGLAGGPGYNEQFF | TGCGCCAGCAGCTTGGGCGGGCTAGCGGGGGGGCCTGGATACAATGAGCAGTTCTTC
- | - | TRBJ1-6 | TRBV6-1 | CASSEAGSGSPLHF | TGTGCCAGCAGTGAGGCAGGATCGGGGTCACCCCTCCACTTT
- | - | TRBJ1-2 | TRBV27 | CASSQGSGYTF | TGTGCCAGCAGCCAGGGGAGCGGCTACACCTTC
few | - | TRBJ1-1 | TRBV20-1 | CSASVNTEAFF | TGCAGTGCTAGCGTCAACACTGAAGCTTTCTTT
- | - | TRBJ1-5 | TRBV3-1/TRBV3-2 | CASSVMSSQPQHF | TGTGCCAGCAGCGTTATGAGTAGTCAGCCCCAGCATTTT
- | - | TRBJ2-3 | TRBV6-5 | CASKAGGSTDTQYF | TGTGCCAGCAAAGCGGGCGGGAGCACAGATACGCAGTATTTT
- | TRBD1 | TRBJ1-5 | TRBV19 | CASSIQGRGQPQHF | TGTGCCAGTAGCATACAGGGGCGAGGGCAGCCCCAGCATTTT
once | - | TRBJ2-6 | TRBV19 | CASRMKSSGANVLTF | TGTGCCAGTAGGATGAAGAGCTCTGGGGCCAACGTCCTGACTTTC
few | - | TRBJ2-1 | TRBV6-5 | CASYAGAGISFF | TGTGCCAGTTACGCGGGGGCAGGGATCTCGTTCTTC
- | - | TRBJ2-3 | TRBV18 | CASSSPRTGTSTDTQYF | TGTGCCAGCTCATCACCACGAACCGGGACAAGCACAGATACGCAGTATTTT
few | TRBD2 | TRBJ2-1 | TRBV6-5 | CASRPTSGRRHEQFF | TGTGCCAGCAGGCCGACTAGCGGTAGGAGGCATGAGCAGTTCTTC
- | TRBD1 | TRBJ2-6 | TRBV27 | CASSFISQGASGANVLTF | TGTGCCAGCAGTTTCATTAGTCAGGGGGCGTCTGGGGCCAACGTCCTGACTTTC
- | TRBD1 | TRBJ1-2 | TRBV5-1 | CASSTGEHYGYTF | TGCGCCAGCAGCACAGGGGAACACTATGGCTACACCTTC
- | - | TRBJ2-5 | TRBV4-2 | CASSQVNAGSQETQYF | TGTGCCAGCAGCCAAGTTAACGCGGGGTCACAAGAGACCCAGTACTTC
few | - | TRBJ1-4 | TRBV5-4 | CASSLGPGGNEKLFF | TGTGCCAGCAGCTTGGGCCCGGGAGGGAATGAAAAACTGTTTTTT
once | - | TRBJ2-1 | TRBV7-2 | CASSLRPQGLDEQFF | TGTGCCAGCAGCCTAAGGCCCCAGGGGCTTGATGAGCAGTTCTTC
once | - | TRBJ1-6 | TRBV7-9 | CASSLQGLNSPLHF | TGTGCCAGCAGCTTGCAGGGACTTAATTCACCCCTCCACTTT
- | - | TRBJ2-7 | TRBV12-3/TRBV12-4 | CASSNAYEQYF | TGTGCCAGCAGTAATGCGTACGAGCAGTACTTC
- | TRBD2 | TRBJ2-5 | TRBV20-1 | CELAVQETQYF | TGCGAACTAGCGGTCCAAGAGACCCAGTACTTC
few | - | TRBJ1-4 | TRBV20-1 | CSASRRMEKLFF | TGCAGTGCTAGTAGGAGGATGGAAAAACTGTTTTTT
- | - | TRBJ2-7 | TRBV9 | CASSTTTEEGSEQYF | TGTGCCAGCAGCACAACCACAGAGGAGGGTTCCGAGCAGTACTTC
- | - | TRBJ1-1 | TRBV2 | CASSVEVSGTEAFF | TGTGCCAGCAGTGTGGAAGTTTCGGGGACTGAAGCTTTCTTT
- | TRBD2 | TRBJ2-7 | TRBV12-3/TRBV12-4 | CASRYGGGYEQYF | TGTGCCAGCAGATACGGGGGGGGTTACGAGCAGTACTTC